These T cell receptor beta chains were read from a single sample in a study of tumor-infiltrating lymphocytes in primary liver carcinoma. TCRdb re-called the multiplex PCR reads with MiXCR, one entry per CDR3 protein. The sample records about 180,000 distinct CDR3 sequences, 50% to 75% being singletons. Input material: peripheral blood. These TCRs come from a man in his forties or fifties with primary liver carcinoma and hepatitis B virus infection. Each CDR3 is given with its conserved first and last residue. The D gene is left open where the match is weak. Size is stated for part of the rows, as once, few or many counts, or as a class when the clone is expanded.

V gene,J gene,D gene,clone size,CDR3 DNA,CDR3 protein
TRBV6-1,TRBJ1-1,TRBD1,-,TGTGCCAGCATTCAAGGACAGGGATCTAACACTGAAGCTTTCTTT,CASIQGQGSNTEAFF
TRBV28,TRBJ1-2,TRBD1,-,TGTGCCAGCAGCTCCAGGACAGGGTATGACTACACCTTC,CASSSRTGYDYTF
TRBV4-1,TRBJ1-5,TRBD1,few,TGCGCCAGCAGCCAGAGATTTTCCGACAGGGTGAGCAATCAGCCCCAGCATTTT,CASSQRFSDRVSNQPQHF
TRBV6-6,TRBJ2-2,TRBD1,-,TGTGCCAACAGTTCCTGGACAGGGATAAACACCGGGGAGCTGTTTTTT,CANSSWTGINTGELFF
TRBV6-5,TRBJ2-4,TRBD2,few,TGTGCCAGCAGTTACGCGGCGGGAGGGCCTGCGGATCAGTACTTC,CASSYAAGGPADQYF
TRBV6-6,TRBJ2-7,TRBD1,few,TGTGCCAGCAGTTCCCTCGCGACAGGGAGGTACTTC,CASSSLATGRYF
TRBV7-3,TRBJ2-2,-,once,TGTGCCAGCAGCCTTCTAGCAGGGGAGACCACCGGGGAGCTGTTTTTT,CASSLLAGETTGELFF
TRBV6-5,TRBJ2-7,TRBD2,-,TGTGCCAGCAGTTACTCGCTCCTAGCGGGAGGGATGTCCTACGAGCAGTACTTC,CASSYSLLAGGMSYEQYF
TRBV11-2,TRBJ1-4,-,many,TGTGCCAGCAGTCTGGGGATTAATGAAAAACTGTTTTTT,CASSLGINEKLFF
TRBV7-8,TRBJ2-5,TRBD2,-,TGTGCCAGCAGCCCCCGTGGACTAGCGAGAGGTTGGGAGACCCAGTACTTC,CASSPRGLARGWETQYF
TRBV5-1,TRBJ2-5,-,once,TGCGCCAGCAGCTTGACGACGGGGCCTCAAGAGACCCAGTACTTC,CASSLTTGPQETQYF
TRBV28,TRBJ2-5,TRBD1,-,TGTGCCACTACGCCGGGGACAGCCCAAGAGACCCAGTACTTC,CATTPGTAQETQYF
TRBV29-1,TRBJ2-1,TRBD1,many,TGCAGCGCCGTGGGACAGTACTCCTACAATGAGCAGTTCTTC,CSAVGQYSYNEQFF
TRBV6-2/TRBV6-3,TRBJ2-1,TRBD2,-,TGTGTCAGCAGCCTCGGACTAGAACCCCCCCACAATGAGCAGTTCTTC,CVSSLGLEPPHNEQFF
TRBV14,TRBJ2-1,-,-,TGTGCCAGCAGCCCTGTGTTGGCGGGGGCGGGGGAGCAGTTCTTC,CASSPVLAGAGEQFF
TRBV11-2,TRBJ2-1,-,many,TGTGCCAGCAGCAATAGTTACGCGGGGACGCCCTACAATGAGCAGTTCTTC,CASSNSYAGTPYNEQFF
TRBV7-9,TRBJ2-3,TRBD1,-,TGTGCCAGCAGCTTAACACAGGGGAGCACAGATACGCAGTATTTT,CASSLTQGSTDTQYF
TRBV4-1,TRBJ1-1,-,-,TGCGCCAGCAGCCAAGATAATGAGGCCACTGAAGCTTTCTTT,CASSQDNEATEAFF
TRBV11-1,TRBJ2-7,-,-,TGTGCCAGCAGCCCCGGACTAACGGGGACATACGAGCAGTACTTC,CASSPGLTGTYEQYF
TRBV6-1,TRBJ1-1,-,-,TGTGCCAGCAGATTTACCCGACCCACGAACACTGAAGCTTTCTTT,CASRFTRPTNTEAFF
TRBV6-6,TRBJ2-7,TRBD2,-,TGTGACAGCAGTTCCCTGGCGGTTGAGGAGCGGGAACACGGGCAGTACTTC,CDSSSLAVEEREHGQYF
TRBV6-5,TRBJ1-6,TRBD1,-,TGTGCCAGCAGCCCCGTTCCGGGACAGGGGCCTAATTCACCCCTCCACTTT,CASSPVPGQGPNSPLHF
TRBV11-2,TRBJ1-2,-,-,TGTGTCAGCAGCATGGGAATATGGGACTATGGCTACACCTTC,CVSSMGIWDYGYTF
TRBV6-2/TRBV6-3,TRBJ1-3,-,few,TGTGCCAGCAGTTACTTCGCCCCGGCTACAGGGCCCCTATATTTT,CASSYFAPATGPLYF
TRBV12-3/TRBV12-4,TRBJ2-1,TRBD1,-,TGTGCCAGCCGAGCTGGGACAGAATACAATGAGCAGTTCTTC,CASRAGTEYNEQFF
TRBV6-2/TRBV6-3,TRBJ2-3,-,-,TGTGCCAGCAGTTCAACTAGGAACACAGATACGCAGTATTTT,CASSSTRNTDTQYF
TRBV11-2,TRBJ2-3,-,-,TGTGCCAGCAGCCCAGCGTTTACCAAACGGAACACAGATACGCAGTATTTT,CASSPAFTKRNTDTQYF
TRBV6-6,TRBJ2-5,TRBD2,few,TGTGCCAGCAGTTACTTGCGGGAGGCAGAGACCCAGTACTTC,CASSYLREAETQYF
TRBV5-6,TRBJ1-4,-,few,TGTGCCAGCAGCTTGGACTCTGAAAAACTGTTTTTT,CASSLDSEKLFF
TRBV11-2,TRBJ1-1,TRBD1,many,TGTGCCAGCAGCCCGGACAGGATGGCTGAAGCTTTCTTT,CASSPDRMAEAFF
TRBV28,TRBJ1-5,-,-,TGTGCCAGCAGTCCCCAAATGGGGAATCAGCCCCAGCATTTT,CASSPQMGNQPQHF
TRBV29-1,TRBJ2-1,-,-,TGCAGCGTACAGCCAGGGGCGAGCTCCTACAATGAGCAGCTCTTC,CSVQPGASSYNEQLF
TRBV12-3/TRBV12-4,TRBJ1-1,-,few,TGTGCCAGCAGTTTAGAGGGATCCGACACTGAAGCTTTCTTT,CASSLEGSDTEAFF
TRBV7-2,TRBJ1-2,TRBD1,-,TGTGCCAGCAGCTCCGGACAGGGGGCATGGTATGGCTACACCTTC,CASSSGQGAWYGYTF
TRBV11-2,TRBJ2-5,-,-,TGTGTCAGCAGCACCCAGGGGCTAGGGGAGACCCGGTACTTC,CVSSTQGLGETRYF
TRBV29-1,TRBJ2-5,-,-,TGCAGCATTCCCTATGGTGAGACCCAGTACTTC,CSIPYGETQYF
TRBV4-1,TRBJ1-5,-,few,TGCGCCAGCAGCCAAGGCCCACAGGGTGGCAATCAGCCCCAGCATTTT,CASSQGPQGGNQPQHF
TRBV4-1,TRBJ2-7,-,-,TGCGCCAGCACCCCCCTGCCAGGAACCTACGAGCAGTACTTC,CASTPLPGTYEQYF
TRBV11-2,TRBJ2-5,TRBD1,-,TGTACCATCACCCCCAACACAGGGGGTCGGGAGACCCAATACTTC,CTITPNTGGRETQYF
TRBV6-5,TRBJ2-3,-,-,TGTGCCAGCAGTTACGGGTCTGGGTACAGCACAGATACGCAGTATTTT,CASSYGSGYSTDTQYF
TRBV4-1,TRBJ2-7,TRBD2,-,TGCGCCAGCAGCCGACATACTAGCGGGGGTAACTACGAGCAGTACTTC,CASSRHTSGGNYEQYF
TRBV11-2,TRBJ2-1,-,once,TGTGCCAGCAGCTTAGGGTACAGGACGTCCTCCCACAATGAGCAGTTCTTC,CASSLGYRTSSHNEQFF
TRBV6-5,TRBJ2-7,-,-,TGTGCCAGCAGACCCGATTACACGTCCTACGAGCAGTACTTC,CASRPDYTSYEQYF
TRBV11-2,TRBJ1-6,-,-,TGTGACAGCAGCCTGAGCGGATCACCCCACCACTTT,CDSSLSGSPHHF
TRBV10-3,TRBJ2-3,-,many,TGTGCCATCAGTGAAGACGCCACAGATACGCAGTATTTT,CAISEDATDTQYF
TRBV6-5,TRBJ2-5,TRBD2,-,TGTGCTAGCAGTTTAAGCGGGAGGGCCAAAGAGACCCAGTACTTC,CASSLSGRAKETQYF